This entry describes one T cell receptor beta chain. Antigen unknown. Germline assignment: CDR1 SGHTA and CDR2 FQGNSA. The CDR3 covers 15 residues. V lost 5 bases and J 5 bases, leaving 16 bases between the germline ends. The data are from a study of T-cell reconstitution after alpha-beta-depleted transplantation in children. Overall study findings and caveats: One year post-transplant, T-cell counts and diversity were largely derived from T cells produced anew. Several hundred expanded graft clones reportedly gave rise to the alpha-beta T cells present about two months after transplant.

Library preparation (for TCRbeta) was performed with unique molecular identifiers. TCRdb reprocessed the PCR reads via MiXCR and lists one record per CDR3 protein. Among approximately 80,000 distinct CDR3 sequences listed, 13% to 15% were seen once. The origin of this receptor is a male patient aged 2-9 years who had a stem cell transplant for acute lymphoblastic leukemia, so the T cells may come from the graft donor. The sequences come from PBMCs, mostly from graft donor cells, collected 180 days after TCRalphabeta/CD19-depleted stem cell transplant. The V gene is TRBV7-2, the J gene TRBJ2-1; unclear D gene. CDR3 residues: CASSPVRPQDNEQFF. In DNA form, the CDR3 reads TGTGCCAGCAGCCCGGTGAGGCCCCAGGACAATGAGCAGTTCTTC.